One sample yielded the 26 T cell receptor beta chains listed below, sequenced in a study of cytomegalovirus exposure and HLA in healthy donors. This PCR relied on a set of 60 Vbeta primers and 13 Jbeta primers. This table comes from immunoSEQ multiplex PCR, and its TCRdb copy is limited to in-frame clones, with some not included. The sample totals some 130,000 clones. The material sequenced was PBMCs. The receptor set was obtained from a young man in good health and CMV-seronegative.

V and J are TRBV5-1 and TRBJ1-3, with D tentatively TRBD1 (5 bases). The CDR3 loop spans 17 amino acids. The V end lost 4 bases, the J end lost 0 bases, and 17 bases lay between the germline ends. Per the germline V gene, CDR1 is SGHRS and CDR2 is YFSETQ. CDR3 DNA: TGCGCCAGCAGCAAGGGACTCCGAACACCCTCTGGAAACACCATATATTTT. Amino acid sequence: CASSKGLRTPSGNTIYF.

This chain links TRBV7-3 with TRBJ1-4; D possibly corresponds to TRBD1 (5 bases). The ends were cut back, 5 bases at V and 7 bases at J, with 20 bases in the middle. The CDR3 length is 16 residues. Germline lookup yields CDR1 SGHTA and CDR2 FQGTGA. CDR3 sequence: CASSPLSLGGSEKLFF. CDR3 bases: TGTGCCAGCAGCCCCCTGTCTTTGGGGGGTAGTGAAAAACTGTTTTTT.

The chain carries TRBV19 and TRBJ1-5; D ambiguous. The CDR3 loop spans 16 amino acids. Germline CDR1 reads LNHDA; CDR2 reads SQIVND (reference sequence). The ends were cut back, 6 bases at V and 3 bases at J, with 18 bases in the middle. In DNA, the CDR3 is TGTGCCAGTAGAGTGGCAGGCCCGAGATCCAATCAGCCCCAGCATTTT. Translating it yields CASRVAGPRSNQPQHF.

The V gene is TRBV7-2, the J gene TRBJ2-7, with 11 bases fitting TRBD2. Germline trimming cut 2 bases from V and 3 bases from J; bases unmatched to any gene: 6. This CDR3 has 16 residues. The germline V gene encodes CDR1 SGHTA and CDR2 FQGNSA. CDR3 in DNA: TGTGCCAGCAGCTTAATCTCTAGCGGGAGGATCTACGAGCAGTACTTC. Its translation: CASSLISSGRIYEQYF.

The J gene is TRBJ1-1, the V gene TRBV11-2, with a tentative D call TRBD1 (6 bases). Germline assignment: CDR1 SGHAT and CDR2 FQNNGV. The CDR3 runs 13 residues. Trimming left V 5 bases short and J 3 bases short, with 10 bases between. CDR3 amino acids: CASSLRTDTEAFF. The CDR3 DNA reads as TGTGCCAGCAGCCTCCGGACAGACACTGAAGCTTTCTTT.

The rearrangement links TRBV6-1 to TRBJ1-6, with a possible D match to TRBD1 (5 bases). With 2 bases removed from V and 7 bases from J, the gap between germline ends came to 9 bases. The CDR3 extends over 14 amino acids. Per germline, CDR1 MNHNS and CDR2 SASEGT. The CDR3 region has the DNA TGTGCCAGCAGTGAACTGACAGTCAATTCACCCCTCCACTTT. It specifies CASSELTVNSPLHF.

This sequence joins TRBV28 and TRBJ2-3, with 8 nucleotides matching TRBD1. V was clipped by 4 bases and J by 3 bases; unmatched bases: 9. Per germline, CDR1 MDHEN and CDR2 SYDVKM. The CDR3 covers 16 residues. The CDR3 sequence is CASSSEQGGRTDTQYF. DNA for the CDR3: TGTGCCAGCAGTTCCGAACAGGGGGGACGTACAGATACGCAGTATTTT.

The chain joins TRBV6-1 to TRBJ2-6, with 7 bases identical to TRBD2. This CDR3 is 15 amino acids long. Trimming took 8 bases from V and 4 from J; bases not matched to a gene: 8. Per the germline V gene, CDR1 is MNHNS and CDR2 is SASEGT. DNA for the CDR3: TGTGCCAGCGCTTTCCGGGGGGTAGGGGCCAACGTCCTGACTTTC. This codes for CASAFRGVGANVLTF.

The chain couples TRBV6-1 to TRBJ2-5, with 10 bases fitting TRBD2. Germline CDR1 reads MNHNS; CDR2 reads SASEGT. The V and J ends lost 5 bases and 1 base, in that order; junction bases with no gene match: 4. The CDR3 loop spans 15 amino acids. CDR3 residues: CASSSSGRAQETQYF. The CDR3 nucleotides read TGTGCCAGCAGTTCTAGCGGGAGAGCCCAAGAGACCCAGTACTTC.

J is TRBJ1-1 and V is TRBV18; possibly TRBD1 for D (6 bases). The V gene lost 0 bases and the J gene lost 6 bases, with 11 bases spanning the gap. Germline loops: CDR1 KGHSH, CDR2 LQKENI. The CDR3 covers 14 residues. In DNA form, the CDR3 reads TGTGCCAGCTCACCACCGGCGGACAGAGCTGAAGCTTTCTTT. It codes for CASSPPADRAEAFF.

This chain joins TRBV28 and TRBJ2-7; D ambiguous. The V end lost 2 bases, the J end lost 7 bases, and 9 bases lay between the germline ends. The CDR3 has 12 amino acids. Germline V lookup: CDR1 MDHEN, CDR2 SYDVKM. In DNA form, the CDR3 reads TGTGCCAGCAGTTTACCCAAGCTTGAGCAGTACTTC. Amino acid sequence: CASSLPKLEQYF.

This CDR3 reads CARTGLRAPRGETQYF. The CDR3 nucleotides read TGTGCCAGGACGGGCCTACGCGCGCCTCGGGGGGAGACCCAGTACTTC. The chain combines TRBV2 with TRBJ2-5; a possible D gene is TRBD2 (6 bases). With 9 bases removed from V and 5 bases from J, the gap between germline ends came to 25 bases. The CDR3 loop spans 16 amino acids. The germline CDR1 and CDR2 sequences are SNHLY and FYNNEI.

The chain recombines TRBV7-2 with TRBJ2-2; no reliable D call. The V end lost 5 bases, the J end lost 9 bases, and 7 bases lay between the germline ends. Germline CDR1 and CDR2: SGHTA and FQGNSA. This CDR3 is 11 amino acids long. For the CDR3, the DNA is TGTGCCAGCAGCGCCAGATGGGAGCTGTTTTTT. This encodes CASSARWELFF.

V is TRBV4-3 and J is TRBJ2-1; no clear D gene. The germline CDR1 and CDR2 sequences are LGHNA and YSLEER. V lost 1 base to trimming and J lost 3 bases, with 4 bases between them. The CDR3 has 13 residues. CDR3 sequence reads: CASSQASYNEQFF. CDR3 in DNA: TGCGCCAGCAGCCAAGCCAGCTACAATGAGCAGTTCTTC.

The chain joins TRBV28 to TRBJ1-1, with TRBD1 matching 7 bases. CDR1 is MDHEN, CDR2 SYDVKM, per germline. The CDR3 is made up of 15 amino acids. After removal of 4 bases from V and 11 bases from J, the junction contained 16 bases not matched to a gene. The CDR3 bases are TGTGCCAGCAGTTCAGGAGGGACAGCTAAATTTGTTGCTTTCTTT. Residues: CASSSGGTAKFVAFF.

The chain recombines TRBV23-1 with TRBJ2-3; TRBD1 matches at 10 bases. TRBV23-1 is given ORF status, its function remaining uncertain. The CDR3 runs to 19 residues. J gave up 1 base and V 2 bases, and 12 bases lay outside the gene matches. CDR3 coding DNA: TGCGCCAGCAGTCAACGACAGGGGGCGAGCATAGGAGGCACAGATACGCAGTATTTT. Residues: CASSQRQGASIGGTDTQYF.

The gene calls are TRBV5-8 and TRBJ2-1, with 11 bases identical to TRBD2. CDR3 size: 18 residues. Germline CDR1 and CDR2: SGHTS and YDEGEE. The ends lost 1 base at V and 7 bases at J; junction bases unmatched: 13. CDR3 in amino acids: CASSLSRLAGGTWNEQFF. The CDR3 bases are TGTGCCAGCAGCTTGAGTCGCCTAGCGGGGGGCACATGGAATGAGCAGTTCTTC.

The V and J genes are TRBV4-3 and TRBJ2-3; D is perhaps TRBD2 (6 bases). Trimming pared 2 bases from V and 4 bases from J, leaving 7 bases between. In germline, CDR1 is LGHNA, CDR2 YSLEER. The CDR3 length is 13 residues. The CDR3 loop reads CASSQLAPDTQYF. The DNA for the CDR3 is TGCGCCAGCAGCCAACTAGCGCCAGATACGCAGTATTTT.

The V call is TRBV9, the J call TRBJ1-1; 7 nucleotides line up with TRBD1. Germline-derived CDR1 and CDR2 are SGDLS and YYNGEE. Trimming removed 1 base from V and 11 bases from J; junction bases left unmatched: 5. This CDR3 comprises 12 residues. The CDR3 protein is CASSVTGQVAFF. CDR3 DNA sequence: TGTGCCAGCAGCGTAACAGGACAGGTGGCTTTCTTT. Complete variable domain (other parts from reference TRBV9 and TRBJ1-1): DSGVTQTPKHLITATGQRVTLRCSPRSGDLSVYWYQQSLDQGLQFLIQYYNGEERAKGNILERFSAQQFPDLHSELNLSSLELGDSALYFCASSVTGQVAFFGQGTRLTVV.

This sequence joins TRBV4-3 and TRBJ2-2; TRBD1 agrees at 8 bases. The CDR3 runs 15 residues. The V segment lost 3 bases and the J segment 5 bases; nucleotides outside the gene matches: 5. Germline V lookup: CDR1 LGHNA, CDR2 YSLEER. CDR3 loop: CASSQDRAGTGELFF. CDR3 nucleotides: TGCGCCAGCAGCCAGGACAGGGCGGGGACCGGGGAGCTGTTTTTT.

V is TRBV9 and J is TRBJ2-1; 8 bases match TRBD2. The V and J ends lost 5 bases and 6 bases, in that order; junction bases with no gene match: 13. The CDR3 consists of 16 residues. CDR1 SGDLS and CDR2 YYNGEE come from the germline V gene. CDR3 protein: CASSQSKERGPNEQFF. CDR3 DNA sequence: TGTGCCAGCAGTCAGAGTAAGGAGCGGGGGCCCAATGAGCAGTTCTTC.

The V call is TRBV7-9, the J call TRBJ1-2; a possible D gene is TRBD1 (5 bases). Germline loops: CDR1 SEHNR, CDR2 FQNEAQ (reference sequence). Deletions cut 1 base from V and 8 bases from J, with 8 bases between. This CDR3 spans 12 amino acids. CDR3 DNA: TGTGCCAGCAGCTTAGGGGGGGAAGGCTACACCTTC. Translation gives CASSLGGEGYTF. Using reference TRBV7-9 and TRBJ1-2 for the parts outside the CDR3, the full variable domain is DTGVSQNPRHKITKRGQNVTFRCDPISEHNRLYWYRQTLGQGPEFLTYFQNEAQLEKSRLLSDRFSAERPKGSFSTLEIQRTEQGDSAMYLCASSLGGEGYTFGSGTRLTVV.

The V and J genes are TRBV6-6 and TRBJ1-2; TRBD1 might be the D (5 bases). This CDR3 spans 14 amino acids. Germline-derived CDR1 and CDR2 are MNHNY and SVGAGI (reference sequence). V gave up 5 bases and J gave up 5 bases, with 15 bases separating them. This chain's CDR3 is CASSILTARYGYTF. As DNA, the CDR3 is TGTGCCAGCAGTATACTGACAGCCCGTTATGGCTACACCTTC.

This chain connects TRBV19 to TRBJ1-2; 10 nucleotides match TRBD1. Germline loops: CDR1 LNHDA, CDR2 SQIVND (reference sequence). V gave up 5 bases and J gave up 3 bases; unmatched junction bases: 6. The length of the CDR3 is 15 residues. The CDR3 protein is CASSGRDRGDYGYTF. In DNA, the CDR3 is TGTGCCAGTAGTGGAAGGGACAGGGGAGACTATGGCTACACCTTC.

The chain employs TRBV5-4 and TRBJ2-3, with 8 bases fitting TRBD2. From germline, CDR1 is SGHNT and CDR2 YYREEE (reference sequence). V gave up 3 bases and J gave up 1 base; unmatched junction bases: 10. The CDR3 spans 17 residues. The CDR3 protein is CASSSLQAGEGTDTQYF. The CDR3 coding sequence is TGTGCCAGCAGCTCTTTACAAGCGGGGGAGGGCACAGATACGCAGTATTTT.

The chain combines TRBV2 with TRBJ2-3; 12 bases are shared with TRBD2. Germline V CDR1 and CDR2: SNHLY, FYNNEI. V lost 6 bases, J lost 0 bases, and 4 bases stayed unmatched. The CDR3 is 16 residues long. The CDR3 coding sequence is TGTGCCAGCAGGGGGGGGACTAGCGGGAGCACAGATACGCAGTATTTT. The encoded protein is CASRGGTSGSTDTQYF.